This passage covers 4 T cell receptor beta chains from one sample sequenced in a study of blood T cell repertoires in COVID-19. The repertoire was sequenced with immunoSEQ multiplex PCR; TCRdb's copy has only in-frame clones and lacks some. The profile shows under 250,000 clones, 80% to 90% of them singletons. Material for sequencing was peripheral blood. The receptors derive from a man older than 75 with acute or convalescent COVID-19.

The chain employs TRBV9 and TRBJ1-1; D is undetermined. This CDR3 has 15 residues. V dropped 3 bases and J dropped 8 bases, with 20 bases sitting between them. Per the germline V gene, CDR1 is SGDLS and CDR2 is YYNGEE. The CDR3 is CASSDGGEGSWEAFF. CDR3 DNA: TGTGCCAGCAGCGATGGTGGTGAGGGTTCGTGGGAAGCTTTCTTT. The full variable domain, its missing parts supplied by reference TRBV9 and TRBJ1-1, is DSGVTQTPKHLITATGQRVTLRCSPRSGDLSVYWYQQSLDQGLQFLIQYYNGEERAKGNILERFSAQQFPDLHSELNLSSLELGDSALYFCASSDGGEGSWEAFFGQGTRLTVV.

J is TRBJ1-1 and V is TRBV5-6; the D gene is possibly TRBD1 (6 bases). The CDR3 has 14 amino acids. Germline V CDR1 and CDR2: SGHDT, YYEEEE. With 4 bases removed from V and 1 base from J, the gap between germline ends came to 11 bases. This CDR3 reads CASSQGHRNTEAFF. The CDR3 bases are TGTGCCAGCAGCCAGGGACACCGGAACACTGAAGCTTTCTTT.

The V call is TRBV2, the J call TRBJ2-3, with TRBD2 identical over 9 bases. Trimming removed 6 bases from V and 4 bases from J; junction bases left unmatched: 5. Germline CDR1 is SNHLY and CDR2 is FYNNEI. CDR3 size: 14 residues. CDR3 bases: TGTGCCAGCAGAGGTCTAGCGGGGTCAGATACGCAGTATTTT. Encoded protein: CASRGLAGSDTQYF.

This clone was detected only once. V gene TRBV4-1 combines with J gene TRBJ1-5; 10 nucleotides line up with TRBD1. Germline V gene lookup returns CDR1 MGHRA and CDR2 YSYEKL. V lost 8 bases to trimming and J lost 2 bases; unmatched junction nucleotides: 12. The CDR3 length is 17 residues. In nucleotides, the CDR3 is TGCGCCAGCGGGACCGGACAGGGGGAAAGAGGCAATCAGCCCCAGCATTTT. Protein product: CASGTGQGERGNQPQHF.